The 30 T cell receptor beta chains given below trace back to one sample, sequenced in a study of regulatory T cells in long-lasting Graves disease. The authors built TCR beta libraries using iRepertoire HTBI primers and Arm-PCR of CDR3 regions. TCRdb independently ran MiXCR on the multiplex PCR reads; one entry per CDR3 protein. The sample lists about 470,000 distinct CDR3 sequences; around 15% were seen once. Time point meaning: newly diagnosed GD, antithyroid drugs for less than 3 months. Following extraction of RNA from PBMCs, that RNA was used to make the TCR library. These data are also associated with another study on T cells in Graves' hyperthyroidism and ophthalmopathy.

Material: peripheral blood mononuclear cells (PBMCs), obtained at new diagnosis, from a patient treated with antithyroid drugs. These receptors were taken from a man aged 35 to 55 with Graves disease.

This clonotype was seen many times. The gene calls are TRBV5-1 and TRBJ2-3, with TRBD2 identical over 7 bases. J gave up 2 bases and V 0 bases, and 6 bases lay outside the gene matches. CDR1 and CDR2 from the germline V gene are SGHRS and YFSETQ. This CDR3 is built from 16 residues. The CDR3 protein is CASSLVSSGLTDTQYF. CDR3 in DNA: TGCGCCAGCAGCTTGGTTTCTAGCGGCCTCACAGATACGCAGTATTTT. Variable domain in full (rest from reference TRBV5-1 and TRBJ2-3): KAGVTQTPRYLIKTRGQQVTLSCSPISGHRSVSWYQQTPGQGLQFLFEYFSETQRNKGNFPGRFSGRQFSNSRSEMNVSTLELGDSALYLCASSLVSSGLTDTQYFGPGTRLTVL.

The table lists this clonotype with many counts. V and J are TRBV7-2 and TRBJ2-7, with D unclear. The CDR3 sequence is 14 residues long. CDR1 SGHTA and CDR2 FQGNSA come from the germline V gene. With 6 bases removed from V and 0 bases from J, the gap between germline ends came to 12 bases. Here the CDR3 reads CASSPDLGSYEQYF. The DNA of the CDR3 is TGTGCCAGCAGTCCAGATCTAGGCTCCTACGAGCAGTACTTC.

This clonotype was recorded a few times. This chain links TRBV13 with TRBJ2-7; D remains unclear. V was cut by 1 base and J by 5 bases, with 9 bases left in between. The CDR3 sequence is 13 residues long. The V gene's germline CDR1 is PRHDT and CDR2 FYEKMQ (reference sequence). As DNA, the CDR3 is TGTGCCAGCAGCTTAGCGGTCAGTCACGAGCAGTACTTC. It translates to CASSLAVSHEQYF.

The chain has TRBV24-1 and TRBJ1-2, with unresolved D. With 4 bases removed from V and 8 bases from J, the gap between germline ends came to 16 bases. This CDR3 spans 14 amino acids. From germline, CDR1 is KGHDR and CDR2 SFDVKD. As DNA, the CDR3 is TGTGCCACCAGTGACGCGACCGTAAATTCGGGCTACACCTTC. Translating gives CATSDATVNSGYTF.

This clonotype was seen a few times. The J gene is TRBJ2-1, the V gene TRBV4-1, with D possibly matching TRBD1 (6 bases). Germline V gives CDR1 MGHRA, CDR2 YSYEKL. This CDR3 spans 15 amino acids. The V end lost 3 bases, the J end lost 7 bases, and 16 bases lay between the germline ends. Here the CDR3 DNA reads TGCGCCAGCAGCCAGGGACACAATCTGGGGAATGAGCAGTTCTTC. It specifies CASSQGHNLGNEQFF.

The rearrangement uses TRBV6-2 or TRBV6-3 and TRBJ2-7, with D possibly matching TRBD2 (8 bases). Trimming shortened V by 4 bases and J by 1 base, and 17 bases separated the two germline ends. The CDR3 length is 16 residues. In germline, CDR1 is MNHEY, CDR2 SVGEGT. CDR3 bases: TGTGCCAGCAGTTCATACGGGGGGGACAGTTCCTACGAGCAGTACTTC. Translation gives CASSSYGGDSSYEQYF.

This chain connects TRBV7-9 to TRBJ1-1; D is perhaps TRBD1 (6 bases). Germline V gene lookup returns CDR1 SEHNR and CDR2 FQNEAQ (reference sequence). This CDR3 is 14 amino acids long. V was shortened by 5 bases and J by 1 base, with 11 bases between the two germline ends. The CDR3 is CASSQLTGNTEAFF. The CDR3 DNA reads TGTGCCAGCAGCCAGCTGACAGGGAACACTGAAGCTTTCTTT.

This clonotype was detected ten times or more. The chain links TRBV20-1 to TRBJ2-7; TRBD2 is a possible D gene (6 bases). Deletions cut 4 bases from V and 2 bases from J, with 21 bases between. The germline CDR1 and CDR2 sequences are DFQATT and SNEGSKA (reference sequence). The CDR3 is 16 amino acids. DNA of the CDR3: TGCAGTGCTAATGGGGTTCGGGAGAAGGCCACCTACGAGCAGTACTTC. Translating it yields CSANGVREKATYEQYF.

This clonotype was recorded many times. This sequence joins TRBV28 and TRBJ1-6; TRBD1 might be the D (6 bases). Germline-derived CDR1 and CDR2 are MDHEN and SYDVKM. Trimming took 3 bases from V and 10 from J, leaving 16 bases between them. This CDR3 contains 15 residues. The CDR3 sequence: CASSLSGGHGSPLHF. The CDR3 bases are TGTGCCAGCAGTTTGTCGGGGGGGCACGGATCACCCCTCCACTTT. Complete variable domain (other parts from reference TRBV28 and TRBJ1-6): DVKVTQSSRYLVKRTGEKVFLECVQDMDHENMFWYRQDPGLGLRLIYFSYDVKMKEKGDIPEGYSVSREKKERFSLILESASTNQTSMYLCASSLSGGHGSPLHFGNGTRLTVT.

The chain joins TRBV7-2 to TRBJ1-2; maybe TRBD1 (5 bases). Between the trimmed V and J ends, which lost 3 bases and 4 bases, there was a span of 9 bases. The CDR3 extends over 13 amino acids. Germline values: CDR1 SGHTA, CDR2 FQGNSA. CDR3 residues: CASSLGLSYGYTF. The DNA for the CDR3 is TGTGCCAGCAGCTTGGGACTGTCCTATGGCTACACCTTC.

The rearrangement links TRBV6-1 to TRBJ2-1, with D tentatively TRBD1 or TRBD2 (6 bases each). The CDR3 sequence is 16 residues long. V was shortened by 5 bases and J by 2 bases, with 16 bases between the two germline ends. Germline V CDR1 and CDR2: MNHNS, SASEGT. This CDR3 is CASSSWGASPYNEQFF. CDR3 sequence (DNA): TGTGCCAGCAGTAGCTGGGGGGCGTCCCCCTACAATGAGCAGTTCTTC.

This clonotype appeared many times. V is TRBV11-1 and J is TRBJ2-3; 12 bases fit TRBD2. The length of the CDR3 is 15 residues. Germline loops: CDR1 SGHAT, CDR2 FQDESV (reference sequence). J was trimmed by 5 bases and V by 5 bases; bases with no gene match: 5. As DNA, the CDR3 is TGTGCCAGCAGCAATGGACTAGCGGGAAAAGATACGCAGTATTTT. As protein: CASSNGLAGKDTQYF.

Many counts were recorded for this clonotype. CDR3 sequence: CASSFGELNTEAFF. The CDR3, as DNA: TGTGCCAGCAGCTTCGGAGAGCTGAACACTGAAGCTTTCTTT. The V gene is TRBV12-3 or TRBV12-4, the J gene TRBJ1-1; D not certain. The ends were cut back, 6 bases at V and 0 bases at J, with 11 bases in the middle. The CDR3 loop spans 14 amino acids.

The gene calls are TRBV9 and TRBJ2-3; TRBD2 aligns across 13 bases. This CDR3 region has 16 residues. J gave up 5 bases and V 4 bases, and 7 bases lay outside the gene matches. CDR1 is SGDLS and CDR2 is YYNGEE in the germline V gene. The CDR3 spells CASSFGLAGAQDTQYF. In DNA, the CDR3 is TGTGCCAGCAGCTTCGGACTAGCGGGAGCCCAAGATACGCAGTATTTT. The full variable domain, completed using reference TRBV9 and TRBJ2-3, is DSGVTQTPKHLITATGQRVTLRCSPRSGDLSVYWYQQSLDQGLQFLIQYYNGEERAKGNILERFSAQQFPDLHSELNLSSLELGDSALYFCASSFGLAGAQDTQYFGPGTRLTVL.

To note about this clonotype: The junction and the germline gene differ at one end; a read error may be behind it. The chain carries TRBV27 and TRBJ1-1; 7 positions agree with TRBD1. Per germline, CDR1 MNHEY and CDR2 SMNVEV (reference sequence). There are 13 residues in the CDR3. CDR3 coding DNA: TGTGCCAACAGTTCTCAGGGGGGGACTGAAGCTTTCTTT. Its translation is CANSSQGGTEAFF.

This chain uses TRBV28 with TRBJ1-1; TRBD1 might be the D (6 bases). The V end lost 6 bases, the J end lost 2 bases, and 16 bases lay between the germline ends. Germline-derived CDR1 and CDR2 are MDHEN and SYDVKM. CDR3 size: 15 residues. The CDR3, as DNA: TGTGCCAGCAGCCCCTGGGGGGCGGGTAACACTGAAGCTTTCTTT. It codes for CASSPWGAGNTEAFF.

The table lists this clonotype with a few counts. The CDR3 DNA is TGTGCCAGTGGGGTGGAGGGCGGAAATGAGCAGTTCTTC. Translating it yields CASGVEGGNEQFF. The V gene is TRBV19, the J gene TRBJ2-1, with D possibly TRBD2 on 6 matching bases. With 8 bases removed from V and 7 bases from J, the gap between germline ends came to 15 bases. Germline CDR1 and CDR2: LNHDA and SQIVND (reference sequence). The CDR3 is 13 residues long.

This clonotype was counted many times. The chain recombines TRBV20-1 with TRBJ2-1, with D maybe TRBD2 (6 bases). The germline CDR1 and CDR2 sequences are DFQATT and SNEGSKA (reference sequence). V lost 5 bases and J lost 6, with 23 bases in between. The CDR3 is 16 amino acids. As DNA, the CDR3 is TGCAGTGCTCCATGGGCGGGAACTCGTTTTGGCAATGAGCAGTTCTTC. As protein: CSAPWAGTRFGNEQFF.

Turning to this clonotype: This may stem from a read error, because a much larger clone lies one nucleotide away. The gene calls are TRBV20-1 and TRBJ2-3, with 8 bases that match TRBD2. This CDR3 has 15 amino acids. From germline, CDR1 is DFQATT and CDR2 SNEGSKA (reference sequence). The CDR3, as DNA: TGCAGTGCTAGAGATAAGAGCGGGAGTATCTACGAGCAGTGCTTC. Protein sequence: CSARDKSGSIYEQCF.

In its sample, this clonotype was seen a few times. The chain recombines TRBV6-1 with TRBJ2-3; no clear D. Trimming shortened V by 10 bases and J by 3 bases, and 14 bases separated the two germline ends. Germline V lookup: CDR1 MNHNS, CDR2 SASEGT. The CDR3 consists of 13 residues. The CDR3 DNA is TGTGCCACTATCCGGAGTGGGACAGATACGCAGTATTTT. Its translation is CATIRSGTDTQYF.

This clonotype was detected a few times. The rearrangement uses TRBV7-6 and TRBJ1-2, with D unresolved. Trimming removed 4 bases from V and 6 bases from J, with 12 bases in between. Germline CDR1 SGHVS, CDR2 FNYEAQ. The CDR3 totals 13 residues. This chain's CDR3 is CASSSAGSHGYTF. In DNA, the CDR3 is TGTGCCAGCAGCTCGGCGGGCAGTCATGGCTACACCTTC.

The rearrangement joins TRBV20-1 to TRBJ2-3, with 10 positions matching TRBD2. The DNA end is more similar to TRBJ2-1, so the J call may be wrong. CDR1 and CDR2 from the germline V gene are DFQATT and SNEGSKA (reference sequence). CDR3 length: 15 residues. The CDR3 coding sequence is TGCAGTGCTGGTCCGGGACTAGCGCGAAACAATGAGCAGTTCTTC. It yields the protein CSAGPGLARNNEQFF.

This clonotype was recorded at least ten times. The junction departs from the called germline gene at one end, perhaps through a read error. The CDR3 region is CASGLGQGLDEQYF. The DNA of the CDR3 is TGTGCCAGCGGCTTGGGACAGGGATTAGACGAGCAGTACTTC. The chain is built from TRBV7-2 and TRBJ2-7, with 9 bases identical to TRBD1. CDR3 length equals 14 residues. Germline V CDR1 and CDR2: SGHTA, FQGNSA.

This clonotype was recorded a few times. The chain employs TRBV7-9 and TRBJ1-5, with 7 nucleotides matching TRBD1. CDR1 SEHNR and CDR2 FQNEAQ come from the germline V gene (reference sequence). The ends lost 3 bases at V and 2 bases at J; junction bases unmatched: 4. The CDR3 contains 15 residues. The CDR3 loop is CASSLEGGGNQPQHF. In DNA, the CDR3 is TGTGCCAGCAGCTTGGAAGGGGGCGGCAATCAGCCCCAGCATTTT.

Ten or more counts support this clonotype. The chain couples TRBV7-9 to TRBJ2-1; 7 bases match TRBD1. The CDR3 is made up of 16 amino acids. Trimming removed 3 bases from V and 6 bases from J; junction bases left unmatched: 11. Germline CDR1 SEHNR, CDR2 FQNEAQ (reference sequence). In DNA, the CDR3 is TGTGCCAGCAGCTTCCCCTCGAGGACAGGAACCAATGAGCAGTTCTTC. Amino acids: CASSFPSRTGTNEQFF.

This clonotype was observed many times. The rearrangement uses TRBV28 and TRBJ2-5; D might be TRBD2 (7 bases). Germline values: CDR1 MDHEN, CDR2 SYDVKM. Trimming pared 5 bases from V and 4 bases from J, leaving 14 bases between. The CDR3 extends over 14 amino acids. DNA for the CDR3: TGTGCCAGCAGTAGGCAGGGAGGGGGAGAGACCCAGTACTTC. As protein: CASSRQGGGETQYF.

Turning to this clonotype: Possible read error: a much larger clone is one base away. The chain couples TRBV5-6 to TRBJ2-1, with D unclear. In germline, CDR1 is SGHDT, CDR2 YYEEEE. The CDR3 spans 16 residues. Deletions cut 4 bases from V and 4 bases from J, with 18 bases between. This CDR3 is CASSPDPATAYNEQFF. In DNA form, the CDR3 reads TGTGCCAGCAGCCCCGACCCCGCTACGGCTTACAATGAGCAGTTCTTC.

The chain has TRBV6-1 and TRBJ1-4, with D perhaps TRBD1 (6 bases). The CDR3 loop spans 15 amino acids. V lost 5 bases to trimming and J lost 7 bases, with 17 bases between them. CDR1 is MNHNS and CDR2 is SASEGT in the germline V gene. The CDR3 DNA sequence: TGTGCCAGCAGTTATGGGGGCAGCTTTGGTGAAAAACTGTTTTTT. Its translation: CASSYGGSFGEKLFF.

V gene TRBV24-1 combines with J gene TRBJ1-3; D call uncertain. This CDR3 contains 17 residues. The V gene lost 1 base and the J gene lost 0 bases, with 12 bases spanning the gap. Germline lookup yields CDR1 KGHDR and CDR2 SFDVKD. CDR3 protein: CATSDLPQSNSGNTIYF. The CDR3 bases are TGTGCCACCAGTGATTTACCCCAGTCAAACTCTGGAAACACCATATATTTT.

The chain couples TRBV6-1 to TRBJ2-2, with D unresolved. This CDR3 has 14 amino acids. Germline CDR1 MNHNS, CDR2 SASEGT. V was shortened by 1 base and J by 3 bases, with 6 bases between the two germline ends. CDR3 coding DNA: TGTGCCAGCAGTGAAGTAATGTACACCGGGGAGCTGTTTTTT. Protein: CASSEVMYTGELFF.